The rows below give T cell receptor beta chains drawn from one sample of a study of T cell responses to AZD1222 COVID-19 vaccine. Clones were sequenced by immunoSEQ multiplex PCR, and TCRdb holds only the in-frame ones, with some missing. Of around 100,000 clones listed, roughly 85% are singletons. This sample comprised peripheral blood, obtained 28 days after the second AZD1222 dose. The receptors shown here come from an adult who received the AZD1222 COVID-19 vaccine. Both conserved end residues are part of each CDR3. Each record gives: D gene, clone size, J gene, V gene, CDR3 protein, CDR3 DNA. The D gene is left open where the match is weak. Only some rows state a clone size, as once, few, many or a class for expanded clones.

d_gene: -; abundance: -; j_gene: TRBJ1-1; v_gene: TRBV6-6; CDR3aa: CASSQGTEAFF; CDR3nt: TGTGCCAGCAGTCAGGGCACTGAAGCTTTCTTT
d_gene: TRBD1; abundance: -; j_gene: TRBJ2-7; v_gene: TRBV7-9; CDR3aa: CASSSDRGRHEQYF; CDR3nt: TGTGCCAGCAGCTCGGACAGGGGACGCCACGAGCAGTACTTC
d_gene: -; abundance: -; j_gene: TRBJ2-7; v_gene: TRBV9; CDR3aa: CASSPRVLSYEQYF; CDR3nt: TGTGCCAGCAGCCCGAGGGTTCTCTCCTACGAGCAGTACTTC
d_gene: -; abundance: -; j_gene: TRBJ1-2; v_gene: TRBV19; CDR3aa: CASSINGVSNYGYTF; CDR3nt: TGTGCCAGTAGTATTAATGGAGTTTCTAACTATGGCTACACCTTC
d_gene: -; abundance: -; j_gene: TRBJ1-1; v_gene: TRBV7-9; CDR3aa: CASTLTGNTEAFF; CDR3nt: TGTGCCAGCACCTTGACAGGGAACACTGAAGCTTTCTTT
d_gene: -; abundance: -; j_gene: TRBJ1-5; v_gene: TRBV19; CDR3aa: CASSIGGKGQPQHF; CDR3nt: TGTGCCAGTAGTATAGGAGGGAAGGGTCAGCCCCAGCATTTT
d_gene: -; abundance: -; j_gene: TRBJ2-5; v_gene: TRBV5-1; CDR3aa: CASSLEGRRHQETQYF; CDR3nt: TGCGCCAGCAGCTTGGAGGGAAGACGTCATCAAGAGACCCAGTACTTC
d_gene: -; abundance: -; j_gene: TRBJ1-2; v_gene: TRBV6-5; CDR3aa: CASSSIGDGNYGYTF; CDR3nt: TGTGCCAGCAGTTCTATAGGGGACGGAAACTATGGCTACACCTTC
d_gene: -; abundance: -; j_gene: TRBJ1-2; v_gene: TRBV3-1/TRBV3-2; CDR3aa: CASRQTGQVYGYTF; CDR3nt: TGTGCCAGCAGGCAGACGGGACAAGTCTATGGCTACACCTTC
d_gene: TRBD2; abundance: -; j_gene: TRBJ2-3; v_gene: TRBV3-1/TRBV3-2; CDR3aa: CASSRPSGRVTDTQYF; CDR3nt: TGTGCCAGCAGTCGTCCTAGCGGGAGGGTTACAGATACGCAGTATTTT
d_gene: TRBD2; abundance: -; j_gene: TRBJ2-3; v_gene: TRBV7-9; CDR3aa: CASSATSGSRVDTQYF; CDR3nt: TGTGCCAGCAGCGCGACTAGCGGGAGTAGAGTAGATACGCAGTATTTT
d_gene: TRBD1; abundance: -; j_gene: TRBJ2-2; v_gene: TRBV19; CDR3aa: CASSEQGARSSGELFF; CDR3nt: TGTGCCAGTAGTGAACAGGGGGCCCGATCGTCCGGGGAGCTGTTTTTT
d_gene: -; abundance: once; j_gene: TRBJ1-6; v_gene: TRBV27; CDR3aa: CASSLPRQGAPLHF; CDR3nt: TGTGCCAGCAGTCTACCCCGGCAGGGCGCACCCCTCCACTTT
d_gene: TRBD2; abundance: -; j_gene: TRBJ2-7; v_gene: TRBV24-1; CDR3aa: CATSDSSGTIFEQYF; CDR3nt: TGTGCCACCAGTGATTCATCCGGGACTATCTTCGAGCAGTACTTC
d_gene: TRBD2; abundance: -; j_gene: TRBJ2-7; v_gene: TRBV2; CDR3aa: CASSDFGTSDYEQYF; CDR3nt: TGTGCCAGCAGTGACTTTGGGACTAGCGACTACGAGCAGTACTTC
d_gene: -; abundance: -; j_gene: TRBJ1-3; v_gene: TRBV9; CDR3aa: CASSTSTVVSGNTIYF; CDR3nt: TGTGCCAGCAGCACTTCGACAGTCGTCTCTGGAAACACCATATATTTT
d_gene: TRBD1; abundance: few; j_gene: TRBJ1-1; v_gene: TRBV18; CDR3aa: CASSSQQGPPNTEAFF; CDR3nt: TGTGCCAGCTCATCTCAACAGGGGCCACCGAACACTGAAGCTTTCTTT
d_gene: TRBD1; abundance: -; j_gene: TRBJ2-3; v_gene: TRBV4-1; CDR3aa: CASSRRQGALRTDTQYF; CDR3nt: TGCGCCAGCAGCCGTAGACAGGGGGCCCTTCGCACAGATACGCAGTATTTT
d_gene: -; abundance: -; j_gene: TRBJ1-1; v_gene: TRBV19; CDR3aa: CASSSPGRNTEAFF; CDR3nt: TGTGCCAGTAGTTCCCCAGGTCGGAACACTGAAGCTTTCTTT
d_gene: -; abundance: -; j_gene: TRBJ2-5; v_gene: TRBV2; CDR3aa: CASRKQETQYF; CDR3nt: TGTGCCAGCAGGAAGCAAGAGACCCAGTACTTC
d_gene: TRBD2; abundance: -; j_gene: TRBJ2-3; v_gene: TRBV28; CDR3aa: CASSWGLAGATDTQYF; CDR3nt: TGTGCCAGCAGTTGGGGACTAGCGGGAGCCACAGATACGCAGTATTTT
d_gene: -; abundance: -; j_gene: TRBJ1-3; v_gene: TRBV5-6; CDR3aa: CASSLLSGTGNTIYF; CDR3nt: TGTGCCAGCAGCTTGCTTTCGGGGACTGGAAACACCATATATTTT
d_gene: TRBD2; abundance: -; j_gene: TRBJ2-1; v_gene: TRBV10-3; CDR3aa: CAISVTSGRANEQFF; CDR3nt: TGTGCCATCAGTGTGACTAGCGGGAGGGCCAATGAGCAGTTCTTC
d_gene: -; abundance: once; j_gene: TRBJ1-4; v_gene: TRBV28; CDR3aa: CASSFLRGLGTNEKLFF; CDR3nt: TGTGCCAGCAGTTTCCTCCGGGGCCTAGGAACTAATGAAAAACTGTTTTTT
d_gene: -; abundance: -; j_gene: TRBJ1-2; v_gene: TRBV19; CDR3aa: CASSPRADYGYTF; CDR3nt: TGTGCCAGTAGTCCCAGGGCGGACTATGGCTACACCTTC
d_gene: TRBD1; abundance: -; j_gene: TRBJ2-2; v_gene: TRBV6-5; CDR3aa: CASSDRGTGELFF; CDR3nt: TGTGCCAGCAGCGACAGGGGTACCGGGGAGCTGTTTTTT
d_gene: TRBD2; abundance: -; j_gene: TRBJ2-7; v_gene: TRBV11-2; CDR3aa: CASSLRAGGSGEQYF; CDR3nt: TGTGCCAGCAGCTTACGAGCGGGAGGTTCTGGCGAGCAGTACTTC
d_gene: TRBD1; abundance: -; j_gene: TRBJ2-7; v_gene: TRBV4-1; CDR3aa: CASSQDRDRTYEQYF; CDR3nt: TGCGCCAGCAGCCAGGACCGGGACAGGACGTACGAGCAGTACTTC
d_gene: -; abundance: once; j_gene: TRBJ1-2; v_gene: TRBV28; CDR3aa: CASRPTGGYGYTF; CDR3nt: TGTGCCAGCAGGCCGACAGGAGGCTATGGCTACACCTTC
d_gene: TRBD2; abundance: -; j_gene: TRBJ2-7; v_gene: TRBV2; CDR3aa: CASSMGEGDEQYF; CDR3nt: TGTGCCAGCAGTATGGGGGAGGGCGACGAGCAGTACTTC
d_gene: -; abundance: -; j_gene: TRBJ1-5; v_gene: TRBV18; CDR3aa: CASSPDRSNQPQHF; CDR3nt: TGTGCCAGCTCACCAGACAGGTCTAATCAGCCCCAGCATTTT
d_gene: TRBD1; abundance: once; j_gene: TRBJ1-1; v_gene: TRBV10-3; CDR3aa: CAISIQGAPGRNTEAFF; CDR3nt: TGTGCCATCAGTATACAGGGGGCGCCGGGGAGGAACACTGAAGCTTTCTTT
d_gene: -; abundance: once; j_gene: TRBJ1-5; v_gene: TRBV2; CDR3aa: CASSEAGQPQHF; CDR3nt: TGTGCCAGCAGTGAAGCCGGTCAGCCCCAGCATTTT
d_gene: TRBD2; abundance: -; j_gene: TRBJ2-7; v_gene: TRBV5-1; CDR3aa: CASSLGGGRYEQYF; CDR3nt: TGCGCCAGCAGCTTGGGGGGCGGGAGGTACGAGCAGTACTTC
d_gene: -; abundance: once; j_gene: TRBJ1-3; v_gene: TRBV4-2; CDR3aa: CASSQEEYSGNTIYF; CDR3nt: TGTGCCAGCAGCCAAGAGGAGTACTCTGGAAACACCATATATTTT
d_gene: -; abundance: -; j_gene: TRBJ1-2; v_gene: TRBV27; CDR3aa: CASSSFTGPFTNGYTF; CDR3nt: TGTGCCAGCAGTTCATTCACAGGGCCTTTCACGAATGGCTACACCTTC
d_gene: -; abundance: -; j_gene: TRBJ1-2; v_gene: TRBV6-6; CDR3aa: CASSYLGTNYYGYTF; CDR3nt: TGTGCCAGCAGTTACCTTGGGACCAATTACTATGGCTACACCTTC
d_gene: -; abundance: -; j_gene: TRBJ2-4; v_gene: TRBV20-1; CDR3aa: CSASSGVAKNIQYF; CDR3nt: TGCAGTGCTAGTTCGGGGGTAGCCAAAAACATTCAGTACTTC
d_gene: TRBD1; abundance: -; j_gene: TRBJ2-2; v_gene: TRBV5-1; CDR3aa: CASSPSPARTGGRSGELFF; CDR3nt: TGCGCCAGCAGCCCGAGCCCGGCCAGGACAGGGGGCAGGTCCGGGGAGCTGTTTTTT
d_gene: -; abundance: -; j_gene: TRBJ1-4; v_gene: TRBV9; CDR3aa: CASSVDIVPTNEKLFF; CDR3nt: TGTGCCAGCAGCGTAGATATAGTTCCAACTAATGAAAAACTGTTTTTT
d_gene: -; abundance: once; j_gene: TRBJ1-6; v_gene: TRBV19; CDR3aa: CASRKTEFANYNSPLHF; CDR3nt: TGTGCCAGCCGTAAAACGGAGTTTGCAAACTATAATTCACCCCTCCACTTT
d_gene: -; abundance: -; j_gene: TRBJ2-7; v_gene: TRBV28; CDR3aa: CASSPRIWAYEQYF; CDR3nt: TGTGCCAGCAGTCCGCGGATATGGGCCTACGAGCAGTACTTC
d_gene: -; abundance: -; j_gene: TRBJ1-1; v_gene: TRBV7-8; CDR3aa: CASTPNSYTEAFF; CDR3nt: TGTGCCAGCACCCCAAACTCATACACTGAAGCTTTCTTT
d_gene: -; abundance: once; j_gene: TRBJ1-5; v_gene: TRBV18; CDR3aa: CASSKADINQPQHF; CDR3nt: TGTGCCAGCTCAAAAGCGGATATCAATCAGCCCCAGCATTTT
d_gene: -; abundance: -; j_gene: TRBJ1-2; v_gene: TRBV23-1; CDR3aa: CASSQSVLDRPGNYGYTF; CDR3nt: TGCGCCAGCAGTCAATCAGTCCTCGACAGGCCTGGGAACTATGGCTACACCTTC
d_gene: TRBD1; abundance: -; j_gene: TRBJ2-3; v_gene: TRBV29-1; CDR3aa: CSVGPGQATDTQYF; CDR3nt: TGCAGCGTTGGACCGGGACAGGCCACAGATACGCAGTATTTT
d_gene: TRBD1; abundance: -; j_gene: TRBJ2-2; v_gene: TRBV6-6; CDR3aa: CASTLDRATGELFF; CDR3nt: TGTGCCAGCACCCTCGACAGGGCCACCGGGGAGCTGTTTTTT
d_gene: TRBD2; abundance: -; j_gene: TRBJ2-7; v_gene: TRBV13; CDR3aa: CASETSGPSMEQYF; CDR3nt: TGTGCCAGCGAGACTAGCGGGCCTTCAATGGAGCAGTACTTC
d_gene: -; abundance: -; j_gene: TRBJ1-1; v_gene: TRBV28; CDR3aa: CASSPPETGSWNTEAFF; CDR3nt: TGTGCCAGCAGTCCCCCGGAAACAGGGTCTTGGAACACTGAAGCTTTCTTT
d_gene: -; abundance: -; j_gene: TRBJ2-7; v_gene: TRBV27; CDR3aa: CASSQSRGTYEQYF; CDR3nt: TGTGCCAGCAGCCAGTCCAGGGGTACCTACGAGCAGTACTTC
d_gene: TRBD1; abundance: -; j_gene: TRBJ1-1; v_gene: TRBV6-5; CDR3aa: CASRRQGSTEAFF; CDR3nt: TGTGCCAGCAGACGACAGGGGTCCACTGAAGCTTTCTTT
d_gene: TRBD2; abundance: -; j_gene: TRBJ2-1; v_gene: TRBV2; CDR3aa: CASSGLAGGQEQFF; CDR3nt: TGTGCCAGCAGTGGACTAGCGGGAGGGCAAGAGCAGTTCTTC
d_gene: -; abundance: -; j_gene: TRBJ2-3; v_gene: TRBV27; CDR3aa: CASSIYQSTDTQYF; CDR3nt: TGTGCCAGCAGTATCTATCAAAGCACAGATACGCAGTATTTT
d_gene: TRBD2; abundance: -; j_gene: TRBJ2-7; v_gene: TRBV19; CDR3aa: CASSIAASGAYEQYF; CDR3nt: TGTGCCAGTAGTATTGCCGCTAGCGGGGCCTACGAGCAGTACTTC
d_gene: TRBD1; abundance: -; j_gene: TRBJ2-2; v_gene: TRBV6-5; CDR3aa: CASSAQGANTGELFF; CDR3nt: TGTGCCAGCAGCGCGCAGGGGGCAAACACCGGGGAGCTGTTTTTT
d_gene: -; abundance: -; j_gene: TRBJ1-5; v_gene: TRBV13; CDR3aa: CASSLGRGGPSNQPQHF; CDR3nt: TGTGCCAGCAGCTTAGGCCGCGGGGGCCCCAGCAATCAGCCCCAGCATTTT
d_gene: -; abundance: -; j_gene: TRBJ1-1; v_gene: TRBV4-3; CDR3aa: CASSQGSTEAFF; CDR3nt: TGCGCCAGCAGCCAGGGGAGTACTGAAGCTTTCTTT
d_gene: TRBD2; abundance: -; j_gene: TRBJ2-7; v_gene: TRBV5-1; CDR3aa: CASSLNLAGSSYEQYF; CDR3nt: TGCGCCAGCAGCTTGAATTTAGCGGGCTCTTCCTACGAGCAGTACTTC
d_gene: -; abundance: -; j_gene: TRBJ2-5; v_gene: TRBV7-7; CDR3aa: CASSLAHRGAQETQYF; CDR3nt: TGTGCTAGCAGCTTAGCGCATCGGGGGGCCCAAGAGACCCAGTACTTC